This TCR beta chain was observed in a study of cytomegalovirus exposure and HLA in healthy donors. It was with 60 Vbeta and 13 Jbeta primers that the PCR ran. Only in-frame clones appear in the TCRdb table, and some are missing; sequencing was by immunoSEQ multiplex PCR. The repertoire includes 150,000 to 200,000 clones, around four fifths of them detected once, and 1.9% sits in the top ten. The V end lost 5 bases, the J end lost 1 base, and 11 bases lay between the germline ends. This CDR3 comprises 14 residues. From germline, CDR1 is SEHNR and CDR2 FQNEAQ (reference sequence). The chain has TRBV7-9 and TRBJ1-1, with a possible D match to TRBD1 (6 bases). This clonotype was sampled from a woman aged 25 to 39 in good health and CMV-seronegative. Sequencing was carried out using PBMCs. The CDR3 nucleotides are TGTGCCAGCAGCGCCTGGACAGAGAACACTGAAGCTTTCTTT. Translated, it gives CASSAWTENTEAFF. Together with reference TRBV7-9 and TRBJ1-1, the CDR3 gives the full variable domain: DTGVSQNPRHKITKRGQNVTFRCDPISEHNRLYWYRQTLGQGPEFLTYFQNEAQLEKSRLLSDRFSAERPKGSFSTLEIQRTEQGDSAMYLCASSAWTENTEAFFGQGTRLTVV.